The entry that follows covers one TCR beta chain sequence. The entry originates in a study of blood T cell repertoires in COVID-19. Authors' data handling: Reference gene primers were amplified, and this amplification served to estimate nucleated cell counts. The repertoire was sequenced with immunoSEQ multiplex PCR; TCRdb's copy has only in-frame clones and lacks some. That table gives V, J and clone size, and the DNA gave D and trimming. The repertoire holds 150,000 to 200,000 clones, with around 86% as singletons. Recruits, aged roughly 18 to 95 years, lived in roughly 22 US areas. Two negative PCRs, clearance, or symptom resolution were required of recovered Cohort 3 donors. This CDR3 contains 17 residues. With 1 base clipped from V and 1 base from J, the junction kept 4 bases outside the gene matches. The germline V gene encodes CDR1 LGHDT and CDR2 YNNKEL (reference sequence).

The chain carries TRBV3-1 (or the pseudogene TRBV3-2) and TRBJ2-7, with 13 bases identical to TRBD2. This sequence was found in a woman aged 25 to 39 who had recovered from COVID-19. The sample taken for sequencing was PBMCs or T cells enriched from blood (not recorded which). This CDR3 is CASSQARGLAGSYEQYF. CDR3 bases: TGTGCCAGCAGCCAAGCCCGGGGACTAGCGGGATCCTACGAGCAGTACTTC.